One sample yielded the 11 T cell receptor beta chains listed below, sequenced in a study of PD-L1 blockade in urothelial cancer. Time point indicated: pretreatment peripheral blood. Assay: immunoSEQ multiplex PCR; the TCRdb copy retains only in-frame clones and omits some. The sample has more than 35,000 clones, about 85% seen once. The sequenced sample was PBMCs, obtained around atezolizumab (anti-PD-L1) treatment. These receptors were obtained from an elderly man with urothelial cancer.

This chain connects TRBV5-4 to TRBJ2-1, with 14 bases that match TRBD2. The CDR3 has 18 amino acids. CDR1 is SGHNT, CDR2 YYREEE, per germline (reference sequence). V lost 4 bases, J lost 0 bases, and 6 bases stayed unmatched. In DNA, the CDR3 is TGTGCCAGCAGCCGGGGACTAGCGGGGGCAAGCTCCTACAATGAGCAGTTCTTC. The encoded protein is CASSRGLAGASSYNEQFF.

The chain recombines TRBV18 with TRBJ2-5; 15 bases fit TRBD2. The CDR3 is 16 amino acids. Germline-derived CDR1 and CDR2 are KGHSH and LQKENI. With V trimmed by 4 bases and J by 4 bases, 4 bases remained unmatched. The CDR3 loop reads CASSRTSGRGTETQYF. DNA of the CDR3: TGTGCCAGCTCACGGACTAGCGGGAGGGGTACAGAGACCCAGTACTTC.

This clone has just one count. The genes are TRBV18 and TRBJ1-2; 7 bases are shared with TRBD1. V was pared by 3 bases and J by 3 bases, with 7 bases of the junction left unmatched. The germline V gene has CDR1 KGHSH and CDR2 LQKENI. This CDR3 region has 15 residues. As DNA, the CDR3 is TGTGCCAGCTCACCTACAGGGGACCAATACTATGGCTACACCTTC. Amino acids: CASSPTGDQYYGYTF.

This chain joins TRBV19 and TRBJ2-7, with 9 nucleotides matching TRBD1. Germline CDR1 LNHDA, CDR2 SQIVND (reference sequence). The J segment lost 3 bases and the V segment lost 9 bases, leaving 0 bases of the junction unmatched. The CDR3 length is 11 residues. CDR3 region: CARGQGYEQYF. The CDR3, as DNA: TGTGCCAGGGGACAGGGCTACGAGCAGTACTTC.

This clone was observed once. The chain uses TRBV4-2 and TRBJ2-2, with 7 bases lining up with TRBD2. This CDR3 has 15 amino acids. The J segment lost 6 bases and the V segment lost 3 bases, leaving 7 bases of the junction unmatched. Germline CDR1 and CDR2: LGHNA and YNFKEQ. In DNA form, the CDR3 reads TGTGCCAGCAGCCACTATACTAGCGATTCCGGGGAGCTGTTTTTT. It specifies CASSHYTSDSGELFF.

The chain recombines TRBV7-2 with TRBJ1-2; 10 nucleotides align to TRBD1. The germline gives CDR1 SGHTA, CDR2 FQGNSA. CDR3 size: 15 residues. The V segment lost 5 bases and the J segment 4 bases; nucleotides outside the gene matches: 7. The CDR3 region is CASSPGGTGVYGYTF. Here the CDR3 DNA reads TGTGCCAGCAGCCCAGGGGGGACAGGGGTCTATGGCTACACCTTC.

This clone was seen more than once but under ten times. The gene calls are TRBV15 and TRBJ1-5, with a weak D call TRBD1 (5 bases). Deletions cut 5 bases from V and 0 bases from J, with 14 bases between. Germline V gene data show CDR1 as LNHNV and CDR2 as YYDKDF (reference sequence). CDR3 length equals 16 residues. The CDR3 DNA reads TGTGCCACCAGCGGTAACAGGTCCCGTAGCAATCAGCCCCAGCATTTT. This codes for CATSGNRSRSNQPQHF.

The rearrangement links TRBV9 to TRBJ2-3; 9 bases are shared with TRBD2. Germline CDR1 is SGDLS and CDR2 is YYNGEE. V lost 0 bases and J lost 2; bases outside the gene matches: 7. The CDR3 runs 17 residues. CDR3: CASSVGASGRTTDTQYF. CDR3 coding DNA: TGTGCCAGCAGCGTAGGCGCCAGCGGGAGGACCACAGATACGCAGTATTTT.

The chain is built from TRBV7-8 and TRBJ1-2; D is undetermined. This CDR3 has 14 residues. Germline V gene data show CDR1 as SGHVS and CDR2 as FQNEAQ. Between the trimmed V and J ends, which lost 1 base and 2 bases, there was a span of 8 bases. CDR3 sequence reads: CASSLDSGNYGYTF. The CDR3 DNA reads as TGTGCCAGCAGCTTAGACAGCGGAAACTATGGCTACACCTTC.

The CDR3 protein is CASSLRGSKETQYF. CDR3 DNA: TGTGCCAGCAGCTTACGGGGGAGCAAGGAGACCCAGTACTTC. The chain combines TRBV7-2 with TRBJ2-5; D might be TRBD2 (6 bases). V lost 2 bases, J lost 5 bases, and 12 bases lay in between. CDR3 length equals 14 residues. Germline CDR1 reads SGHTA; CDR2 reads FQGNSA.

V gene TRBV27 combines with J gene TRBJ2-3; 11 positions match TRBD2. Germline loops: CDR1 MNHEY, CDR2 SMNVEV (reference sequence). The CDR3 covers 15 residues. With V trimmed by 2 bases and J by 6 bases, 4 bases remained unmatched. CDR3 nucleotides: TGTGCCAGCAGTTTAACTAGCGGGAGTGGGGATACGCAGTATTTT. As protein: CASSLTSGSGDTQYF.